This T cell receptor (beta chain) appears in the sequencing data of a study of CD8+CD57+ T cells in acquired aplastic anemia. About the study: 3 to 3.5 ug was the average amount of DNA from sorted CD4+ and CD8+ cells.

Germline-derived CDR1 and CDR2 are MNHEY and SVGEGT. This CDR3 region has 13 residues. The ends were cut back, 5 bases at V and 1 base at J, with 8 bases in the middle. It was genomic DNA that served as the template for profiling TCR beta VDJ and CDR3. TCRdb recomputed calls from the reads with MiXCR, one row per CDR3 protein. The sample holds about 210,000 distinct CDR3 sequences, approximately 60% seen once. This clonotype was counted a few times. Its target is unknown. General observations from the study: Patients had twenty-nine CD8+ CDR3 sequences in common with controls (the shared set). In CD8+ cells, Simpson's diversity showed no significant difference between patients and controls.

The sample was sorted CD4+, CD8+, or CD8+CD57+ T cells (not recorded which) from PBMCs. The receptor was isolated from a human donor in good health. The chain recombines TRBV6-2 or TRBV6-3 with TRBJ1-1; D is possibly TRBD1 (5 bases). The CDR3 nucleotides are TGTGCCAGCAGTCGTGACAGGAACACTGAAGCTTTCTTT. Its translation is CASSRDRNTEAFF.